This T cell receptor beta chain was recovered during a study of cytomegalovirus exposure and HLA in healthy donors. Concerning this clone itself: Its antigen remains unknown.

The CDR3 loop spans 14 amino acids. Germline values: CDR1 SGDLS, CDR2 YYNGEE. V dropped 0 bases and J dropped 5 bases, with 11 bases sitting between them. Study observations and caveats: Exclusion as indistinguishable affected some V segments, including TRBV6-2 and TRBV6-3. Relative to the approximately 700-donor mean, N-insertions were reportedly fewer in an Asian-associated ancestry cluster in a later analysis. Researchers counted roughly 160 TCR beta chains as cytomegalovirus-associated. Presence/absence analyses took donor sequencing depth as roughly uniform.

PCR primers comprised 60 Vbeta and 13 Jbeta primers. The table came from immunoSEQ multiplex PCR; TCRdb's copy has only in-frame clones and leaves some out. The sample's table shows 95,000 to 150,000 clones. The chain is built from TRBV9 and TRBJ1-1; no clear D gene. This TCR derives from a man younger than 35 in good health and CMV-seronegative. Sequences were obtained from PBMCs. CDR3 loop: CASSVEVRGTEAFF. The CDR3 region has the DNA TGTGCCAGCAGCGTAGAGGTCCGGGGAACTGAAGCTTTCTTT. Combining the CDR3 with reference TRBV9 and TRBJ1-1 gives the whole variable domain DSGVTQTPKHLITATGQRVTLRCSPRSGDLSVYWYQQSLDQGLQFLIQYYNGEERAKGNILERFSAQQFPDLHSELNLSSLELGDSALYFCASSVEVRGTEAFFGQGTRLTVV.